A single T cell receptor (beta chain) is shown here with its context. Its antigen is not identified. Clones were sequenced by immunoSEQ multiplex PCR, and TCRdb holds only the in-frame ones, with some missing. The sample contains about 21,000 clones, roughly four fifths of which appear only once. This entry belongs to a study of OX40 agonist ivuxolimab in advanced cancers. Findings and caveats of the study: The study found among the lowest clonal expansion in partial responders at 0.1-3.0 mg/kg.

This TCR was recovered from an adult with an advanced solid tumor such as melanoma, head and neck, liver or kidney cancer. The material was CD4+ or CD8+ T cells sorted from blood, obtained in a trial of the OX40 agonist ivuxolimab.

CDR3 amino acids: CASTRGGGWEQYF. The CDR3 DNA reads as TGCGCCAGCACCCGCGGAGGGGGTTGGGAGCAGTACTTC. The chain carries TRBV5-1 and TRBJ2-7, with D possibly being TRBD1 or TRBD2 (6 bases each). CDR1 is SGHRS and CDR2 is YFSETQ in the germline V gene. The CDR3 is made up of 13 amino acids. V was shortened by 6 bases and J by 7 bases, with 17 bases between the two germline ends.